Listed below are T cell receptor beta chains from one sample, sequenced in a study of metastatic and nonmetastatic thyroid tumors. With MiXCR, TCRdb reprocessed the PCR reads. The table includes some 20,000 clones, approximately 24% detected once. Material for sequencing was tumor tissue. These receptors were obtained from a female donor with papillary thyroid cancer or a benign thyroid nodule (not recorded which). Some clones in this sample may be carry-over from other donors' samples. Each CDR3 is given with its conserved first and last residue. The order of the fields is clone size, V gene, D gene, J gene, CDR3 DNA, CDR3 protein. D genes are given only for firm matches. Size is stated for part of the rows, as once, few or many counts, or as a class when the clone is expanded.

>many|TRBV20-1|TRBD2|TRBJ2-5
TGCAGTGCTAGAGCGGGAGGGACGGTCTCGACCCAGTACTTC
CSARAGGTVSTQYF
>many|TRBV12-3/TRBV12-4|NA|TRBJ2-2
TGTGCCAGCAGTCTCCATGACGGTGCCCTTTGGACCGGGGAGCTGTTTTTT
CASSLHDGALWTGELFF
>NA|TRBV25-1|NA|TRBJ1-6
TGTGCCAGCAGTGAAGGGACTAATTCACCCCTCCACTTT
CASSEGTNSPLHF
>few|TRBV6-1|TRBD2|TRBJ2-7
TGTGCCAGCAGTGAAGGCGCGTGGAGCGGGAGGGCCCGTGGGCAGTACTTC
CASSEGAWSGRARGQYF
>NA|TRBV5-6|NA|TRBJ2-7
TGTGCCATCAGCTTGGACGGGAGAGGATACGTGCAGTACTTC
CAISLDGRGYVQYF
>many|TRBV3-1|TRBD2|TRBJ2-7
TGTGCCAGCAACAACCAGGGACTAGCGGGAGGCGAGCAGTACTTC
CASNNQGLAGGEQYF
>medium-sized|TRBV4-1|TRBD1|TRBJ2-7
TGCGCCAGCAGCCCTACCGGGACAGGAACCGAAAGGCAGTACTTC
CASSPTGTGTERQYF
>medium-sized|TRBV6-5|NA|TRBJ2-3
TGTGCCAGCAGTTACGGCCACGCCACAGATACGCAGTATTTT
CASSYGHATDTQYF
>NA|TRBV27|TRBD1|TRBJ1-5
TGTGCCAGCAGTTTAGGACAGGGGGCACGACAGCCCCAGCATTTT
CASSLGQGARQPQHF
>NA|TRBV27|NA|TRBJ2-2
TGTGCCAGCAGTTTCCAGTCGAACACCGGGGAGCTGTTTTTT
CASSFQSNTGELFF
>many|TRBV13|NA|TRBJ2-2
TGTGCCAGCAGCTCAAACACCGGGGAGCTGTTTTTT
CASSSNTGELFF
>NA|TRBV20-1|TRBD1|TRBJ1-4
TGCAGTGCTAGAGATTACAGGGGGAGCACTAATGAAAAACTGTTTTTT
CSARDYRGSTNEKLFF
>NA|TRBV2|TRBD1|TRBJ2-7
TGTGCCAGTAGTACCAGGACAGGGTACGAGCAGTACTTC
CASSTRTGYEQYF
>many|TRBV7-3|TRBD1|TRBJ2-3
TGTGCCAGCAGCCTACAGGGGGCAGATACGCAGTATTTT
CASSLQGADTQYF
>NA|TRBV6-2/TRBV6-3|NA|TRBJ2-5
TGTGCCAGCAGTTTACAGGAGTCAGAGACCCAGTACTTC
CASSLQESETQYF
>few|TRBV11-1|TRBD1|TRBJ1-3
TGTGCCAGCAGCTTAGCTGCGGGACAGGGCGGAAACACCATATATTTT
CASSLAAGQGGNTIYF